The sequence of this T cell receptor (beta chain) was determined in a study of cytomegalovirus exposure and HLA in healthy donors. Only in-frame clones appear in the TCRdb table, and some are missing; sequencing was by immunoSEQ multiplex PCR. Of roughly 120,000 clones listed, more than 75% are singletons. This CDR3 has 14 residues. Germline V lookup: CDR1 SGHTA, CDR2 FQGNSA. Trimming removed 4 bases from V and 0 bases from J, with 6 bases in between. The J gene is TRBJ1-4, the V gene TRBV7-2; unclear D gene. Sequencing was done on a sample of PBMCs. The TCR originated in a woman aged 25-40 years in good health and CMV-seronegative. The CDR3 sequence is CASSSRATNEKLFF. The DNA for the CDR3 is TGTGCCAGCAGCTCGCGGGCAACTAATGAAAAACTGTTTTTT.